This T cell receptor (beta chain) is from a study of regulatory T cells in long-lasting Graves disease. About the study: Over 5 years of antithyroid drugs with positive TSH receptor antibodies was taken to mean persistent Graves' disease. General observations from the study: Persistent disease showed a preference for TRBV28, TRBJ1-2 and TRBJ2-5.

V lost 0 bases and J 5 bases, leaving 5 bases between the germline ends. CDR1 LNHNV and CDR2 YYDKDF come from the germline V gene (reference sequence). This CDR3 has 12 residues. Combining iRepertoire HTBI primers with Arm-PCR of CDR3 regions, the authors built TCR beta libraries. One entry per CDR3 protein results from TCRdb running MiXCR on the multiplex PCR reads. The table has about 430,000 distinct CDR3 sequences, approximately 22% seen once. As for time point: persistent/refractory GD, antithyroid drugs over 5 years with positive TRAb. After RNA was extracted from PBMCs, the TCR library was made from it. This clonotype was detected ten times or more. Its target is not known.

Sequenced here: peripheral blood mononuclear cells (PBMCs), sampled when the disease was refractory, from a patient treated with antithyroid drugs. The origin of this receptor is a female donor with Graves disease. The V gene is TRBV15, the J gene TRBJ2-7; no clear D. The CDR3 bases are TGTGCCACCAGCAGAGATACGCACGAGCAGTACTTC. This encodes CATSRDTHEQYF. Combining the CDR3 with reference TRBV15 and TRBJ2-7 gives the whole variable domain DAMVIQNPRYQVTQFGKPVTLSCSQTLNHNVMYWYQQKSSQAPKLLFHYYDKDFNNEADTPDNFQSRRPNTSFCFLDIRSPGLGDTAMYLCATSRDTHEQYFGPGTRLTVT.